The 17 T cell receptor beta chains below were found in one sample sequenced in a study of vaccination effects on CD4 cells after COVID-19. Sequencing in the ViraFEST assay came after antigen-specific CD4+ T cells had been expanded with viral peptide pools, which were used to stimulate PBMC. It was after roughly ten days of culture that CD4+ T cells were isolated. The infection with SARS-CoV-2 (confirmed by PCR) occurred in this person between March and December 2020. Participants got two doses of BNT162b2 or mRNA-1273 vaccine. Clones were read by immunoSEQ multiplex PCR, and TCRdb kept only the in-frame ones, dropping some. The sample consists of about 17,000 clones, about 80% of them appearing once. The antigens of these receptors remain unknown. The source material was CD4+ T cells from PBMCs cultured with SARS-CoV-2 spike peptides, sampled after COVID-19 vaccination. Source of these receptors: a human donor who had a prior SARS-CoV-2 infection.

A few counts support this clone. At one boundary the junction diverges from the germline segment, which might be a read error. This chain joins TRBV7-7 and TRBJ2-3, with D perhaps TRBD2 (7 bases). The CDR3 sequence is 14 residues long. Germline CDR1 SSHAT, CDR2 FNYEAQ (reference sequence). This CDR3 reads CASSKGGAADTQYF. CDR3 DNA sequence: TGTGCTAGCAGCAAAGGGGGGGCCGCAGATACGCAGTATTTT.

This clone was found a few times. DNA of the CDR3: TGTGCTAGTGGTTTGATCTTACAGGGTGAAGCTTTCTTT. Its translation is CASGLILQGEAFF. V is TRBV12-5 and J is TRBJ1-1; perhaps TRBD1 as D (6 bases). The V and J ends lost 2 bases and 7 bases respectively, with 11 bases between them. CDR3 length: 13 residues. CDR1 is LGHNT and CDR2 is FRNRAP in the germline V gene.

The chain is built from TRBV5-3 and TRBJ2-5; 13 nucleotides align to TRBD2. TRBV5-3 is an ORF for which the function is uncertain. The CDR3 is made up of 18 amino acids. J was trimmed by 4 bases and V by 0 bases; bases with no gene match: 9. CDR3 nucleotide sequence: TGTGCCAGAAGCTTGGGACTAGCGGGAGGATGGGGCGGAGAGACCCAGTACTTC. As protein: CARSLGLAGGWGGETQYF.

The V gene is TRBV4-3, the J gene TRBJ1-1, with D tentatively TRBD1 (6 bases). CDR1 is LGHNA, CDR2 YSLEER, per germline. V dropped 8 bases and J dropped 2 bases, with 12 bases sitting between them. This CDR3 region has 13 residues. The CDR3 here is CASAHRDNTEAFF. CDR3 nucleotide sequence: TGCGCCAGCGCACACAGGGACAACACTGAAGCTTTCTTT.

V gene TRBV19 combines with J gene TRBJ2-6; 8 bases line up with TRBD1. Germline lookup yields CDR1 LNHDA and CDR2 SQIVND (reference sequence). V was pared by 7 bases and J by 0 bases, with 11 bases of the junction left unmatched. The CDR3 has 18 amino acids. CDR3 DNA: TGTGCCAGTACCCTCGGCAGGACAGGGAGCTCTGGGGCCAACGTCCTGACTTTC. Translating gives CASTLGRTGSSGANVLTF.

This clone was detected only once. This chain joins TRBV7-9 and TRBJ2-7; 7 nucleotides match TRBD2. J lost 0 bases, V lost 5 bases, and 7 bases had no gene match. CDR3 size: 15 residues. From germline, CDR1 is SEHNR and CDR2 FQNEAQ (reference sequence). This CDR3 is CASSPLADHSYEQYF. Written as DNA, the CDR3 is TGTGCCAGCAGCCCTCTAGCGGACCACTCCTACGAGCAGTACTTC.

This clone was observed once. The chain couples TRBV15 to TRBJ2-5, with a possible D match to TRBD1 (5 bases). The CDR3 sequence is 16 residues long. Deletions cut 1 base from V and 0 bases from J, with 12 bases between. CDR1 and CDR2 from the germline V gene are LNHNV and YYDKDF (reference sequence). The DNA for the CDR3 is TGTGCCACCAGCAGAGCACCTATGACAGACCAAGAGACCCAGTACTTC. Translation gives CATSRAPMTDQETQYF. Full variable domain (missing parts from reference TRBV15 and TRBJ2-5): DAMVIQNPRYQVTQFGKPVTLSCSQTLNHNVMYWYQQKSSQAPKLLFHYYDKDFNNEADTPDNFQSRRPNTSFCFLDIRSPGLGDTAMYLCATSRAPMTDQETQYFGPGTRLLVL.

This rearrangement joins TRBV18 to TRBJ1-3; D is undetermined. Germline V CDR1 and CDR2: KGHSH, LQKENI. The CDR3 runs 16 residues. Trimming pared 6 bases from V and 2 bases from J, leaving 17 bases between. The CDR3 sequence: CASSELRVRAGNTIYF. The CDR3 nucleotides are TGTGCCAGCTCGGAGCTAAGGGTCCGGGCTGGAAACACCATATATTTT.

This sequence joins TRBV6-5 and TRBJ1-5, with no clear D. Between the trimmed V and J ends, which lost 8 bases and 3 bases, there was a span of 11 bases. CDR1 and CDR2 from the germline V gene are MNHEY and SVGAGI. This CDR3 is 13 amino acids long. The CDR3 DNA is TGTGCCAGCGTCGGTCAGTACAATCAGCCCCAGCATTTT. Amino acids: CASVGQYNQPQHF.

As to this clone: Other DNA sequences in the sample encode the same CDR3. The genes are TRBV5-1 and TRBJ2-5; D is uncertain. This CDR3 is built from 13 residues. CDR1 is SGHRS and CDR2 is YFSETQ in the germline V gene. Trimming removed 0 bases from V and 1 base from J, with 4 bases in between. The CDR3 nucleotides read TGCGCCAGCAGCTTGGGCAGCCAAGAGACCCAGTACTTC. Translation gives CASSLGSQETQYF.

Concerning this clone: One junction end disagrees with the germline gene, perhaps due to a read error. The chain combines TRBV4-3 with TRBJ2-7; 13 bases fit TRBD2. Per the germline V gene, CDR1 is LGHNA and CDR2 is YSLEER. The CDR3 runs 14 residues. CDR3 DNA sequence: TGCGCCAGCAGCCAGGCGGGACTAGCGGGACCCCTACTCTTC. Its protein is CASSQAGLAGPLLF.

This clone occurred a few times. The chain joins TRBV5-1 to TRBJ2-6; D not resolved. The germline gives CDR1 SGHRS, CDR2 YFSETQ. V was clipped by 0 bases and J by 2 bases, with 9 bases between them. CDR3 length: 16 residues. Here the CDR3 reads CASSLDGPAGANVLTF. The CDR3 bases are TGCGCCAGCAGCTTGGACGGACCGGCTGGGGCCAACGTCCTGACTTTC. The whole variable domain, remainder taken from reference TRBV5-1 and TRBJ2-6, is KAGVTQTPRYLIKTRGQQVTLSCSPISGHRSVSWYQQTPGQGLQFLFEYFSETQRNKGNFPGRFSGRQFSNSRSEMNVSTLELGDSALYLCASSLDGPAGANVLTFGAGSRLTVL.

The rearrangement uses TRBV11-3 and TRBJ2-3, with 8 nucleotides matching TRBD2. CDR1 SGHNT and CDR2 YENEEA come from the germline V gene. The junction had 7 bases not matched to a gene; V was cut back by 5 bases and J by 0 bases. The CDR3 length is 16 residues. The CDR3 DNA reads as TGTGCCAGCAGCAAATGGGCGGGGGGAAGCACAGATACGCAGTATTTT. This translates into CASSKWAGGSTDTQYF.

This chain joins TRBV6-5 and TRBJ1-2, with D possibly TRBD1 on 6 matching bases. The germline V gene encodes CDR1 MNHEY and CDR2 SVGAGI. This CDR3 has 13 amino acids. The ends were cut back, 6 bases at V and 5 bases at J, with 13 bases in the middle. CDR3 coding DNA: TGTGCCAGCAGGGTAAACAGGGAGTATGGCTACACCTTC. It specifies CASRVNREYGYTF.

The V gene is TRBV6-4, the J gene TRBJ2-3, with 9 bases that match TRBD2. The ends lost 4 bases at V and 5 bases at J; junction bases unmatched: 4. The CDR3 consists of 14 residues. Germline CDR1 and CDR2: MRHNA and SNTAGT. This CDR3 reads CASSVAGGRDTQYF. CDR3 in DNA: TGTGCCAGCAGTGTTGCGGGGGGGCGAGATACGCAGTATTTT.

V is TRBV11-2 and J is TRBJ2-1, with unresolved D. V was clipped by 1 base and J by 2 bases, with 9 bases between them. The CDR3 totals 15 residues. Germline V gene lookup returns CDR1 SGHAT and CDR2 FQNNGV. As DNA, the CDR3 is TGTGCCAGCAGCTTAGCGGCGGCCGCCTACAATGAGCAGTTCTTC. This gives the protein CASSLAAAAYNEQFF.

This clone has more than one count but fewer than ten. The DNA for the CDR3 is TGTGCCAGCAGTTACTCGACAGGGGGGATCTATGGCTACACCTTC. It codes for CASSYSTGGIYGYTF. The chain recombines TRBV6-5 with TRBJ1-2; 9 nucleotides match TRBD1. V trimming: 0 bases; J trimming: 4 bases; junction bases outside the gene matches: 3. The CDR3 runs to 15 residues. From germline, CDR1 is MNHEY and CDR2 SVGAGI.